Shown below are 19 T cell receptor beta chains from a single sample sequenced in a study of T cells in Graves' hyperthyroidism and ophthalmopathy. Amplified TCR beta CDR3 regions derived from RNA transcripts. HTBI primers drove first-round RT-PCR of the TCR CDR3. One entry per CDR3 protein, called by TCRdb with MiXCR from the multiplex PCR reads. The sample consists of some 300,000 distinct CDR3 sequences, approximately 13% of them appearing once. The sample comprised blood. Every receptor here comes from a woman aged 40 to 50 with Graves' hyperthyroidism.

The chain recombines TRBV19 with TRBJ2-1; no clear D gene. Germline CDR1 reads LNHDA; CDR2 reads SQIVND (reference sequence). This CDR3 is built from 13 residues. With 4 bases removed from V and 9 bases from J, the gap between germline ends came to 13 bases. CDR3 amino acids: CASSNGNWGEQFF. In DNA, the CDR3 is TGTGCCAGTAGTAATGGAAACTGGGGTGAGCAGTTCTTC.

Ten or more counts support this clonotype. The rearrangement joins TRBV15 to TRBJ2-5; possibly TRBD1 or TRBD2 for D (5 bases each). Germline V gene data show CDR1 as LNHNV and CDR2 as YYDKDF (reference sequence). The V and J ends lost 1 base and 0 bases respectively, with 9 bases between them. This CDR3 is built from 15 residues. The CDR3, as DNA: TGTGCCACCAGCAGAGGGGACGCAGACCAAGAGACCCAGTACTTC. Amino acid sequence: CATSRGDADQETQYF.

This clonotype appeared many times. The CDR3 spells CASSEDLARNEQFF. The CDR3 coding sequence is TGTGCCAGCAGTGAGGATCTAGCACGGAATGAGCAGTTCTTC. V gene TRBV6-1 combines with J gene TRBJ2-1; a possible D gene is TRBD2 (5 bases). This CDR3 comprises 14 residues. The germline V gene has CDR1 MNHNS and CDR2 SASEGT. V lost 3 bases, J lost 7 bases, and 13 bases lay in between.

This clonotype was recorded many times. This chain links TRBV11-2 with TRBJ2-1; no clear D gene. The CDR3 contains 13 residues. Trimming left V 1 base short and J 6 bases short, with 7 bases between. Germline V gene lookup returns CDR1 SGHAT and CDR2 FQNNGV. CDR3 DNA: TGTGCCAGCAGCTTAGGTCCCTCCAATGAGCAGTTCTTC. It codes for CASSLGPSNEQFF.

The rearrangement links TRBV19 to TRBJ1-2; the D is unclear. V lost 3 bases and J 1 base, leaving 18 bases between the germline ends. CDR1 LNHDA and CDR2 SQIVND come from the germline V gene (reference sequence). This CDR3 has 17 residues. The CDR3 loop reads CASSMGDLSALNYGYTF. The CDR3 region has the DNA TGTGCCAGTAGTATGGGAGATCTGAGTGCCCTTAACTATGGCTACACCTTC.

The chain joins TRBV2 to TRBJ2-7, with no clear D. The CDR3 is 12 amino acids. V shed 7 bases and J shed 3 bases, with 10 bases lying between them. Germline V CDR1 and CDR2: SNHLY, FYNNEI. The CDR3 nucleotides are TGTGCCAGCAAATCGGACCACTACGAGCAGTACTTC. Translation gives CASKSDHYEQYF. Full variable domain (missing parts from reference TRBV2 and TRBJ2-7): EPEVTQTPSHQVTQMGQEVILRCVPISNHLYFYWYRQILGQKVEFLVSFYNNEISEKSEIFDDQFSVERPDGSNFTLKIRSTKLEDSAMYFCASKSDHYEQYFGPGTRLTVT.

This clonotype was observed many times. CDR3 sequence: CASSPRQSRDYTF. The CDR3 DNA follows: TGTGCCAGCAGCCCACGACAGTCCCGAGACTACACCTTC. This rearrangement joins TRBV11-3 to TRBJ1-2, with TRBD1 as a possible D gene (5 bases). V was cut by 5 bases and J by 10 bases, with 17 bases left in between. Per germline, CDR1 SGHNT and CDR2 YENEEA. The CDR3 sequence is 13 residues long.

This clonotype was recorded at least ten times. This CDR3 reads CSAPDRYKLNTEAFF. CDR3 in DNA: TGCAGTGCTCCTGACAGGTATAAATTGAACACTGAAGCTTTCTTT. This chain joins TRBV20-1 and TRBJ1-1; D might be TRBD1 (6 bases). CDR1 and CDR2 from the germline V gene are DFQATT and SNEGSKA (reference sequence). This CDR3 has 15 residues. V shed 5 bases and J shed 0 bases, with 16 bases lying between them.

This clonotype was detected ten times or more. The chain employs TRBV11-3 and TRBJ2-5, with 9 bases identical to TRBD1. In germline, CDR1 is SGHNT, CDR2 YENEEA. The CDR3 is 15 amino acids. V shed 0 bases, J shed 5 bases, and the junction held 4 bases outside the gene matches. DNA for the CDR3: TGTGCCAGCAGCTTAGAAACAGGGGGCAGGGAGACCCAGTACTTC. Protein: CASSLETGGRETQYF.

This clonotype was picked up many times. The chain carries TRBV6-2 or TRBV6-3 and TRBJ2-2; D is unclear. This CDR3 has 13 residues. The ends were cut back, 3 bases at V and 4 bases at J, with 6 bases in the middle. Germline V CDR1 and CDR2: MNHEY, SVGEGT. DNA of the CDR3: TGTGCCAGCAGTTATATGGGCACCGGGGAGCTGTTTTTT. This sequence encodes CASSYMGTGELFF.

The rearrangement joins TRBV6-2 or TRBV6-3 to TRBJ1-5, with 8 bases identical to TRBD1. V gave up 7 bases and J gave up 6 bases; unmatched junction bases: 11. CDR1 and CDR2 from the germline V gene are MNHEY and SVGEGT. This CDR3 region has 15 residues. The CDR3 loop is CASMWRTGNTQPQHF. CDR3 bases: TGTGCCAGCATGTGGAGGACAGGGAACACTCAGCCCCAGCATTTT.

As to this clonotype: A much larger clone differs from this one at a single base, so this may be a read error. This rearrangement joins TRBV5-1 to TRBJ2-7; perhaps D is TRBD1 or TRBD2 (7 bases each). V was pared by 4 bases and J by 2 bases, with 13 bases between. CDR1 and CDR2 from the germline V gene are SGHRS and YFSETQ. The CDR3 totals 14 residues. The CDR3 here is CASSPQGGPYEQYF. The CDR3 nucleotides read TGCGCCAGCAGCCCTCAGGGGGGGCCCTACGAGCAGTACTTC.

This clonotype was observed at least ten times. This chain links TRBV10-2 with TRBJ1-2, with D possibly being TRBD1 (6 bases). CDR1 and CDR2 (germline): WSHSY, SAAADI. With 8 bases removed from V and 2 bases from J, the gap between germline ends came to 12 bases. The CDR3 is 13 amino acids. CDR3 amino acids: CASAVRGNYGYTF. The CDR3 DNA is TGCGCCAGCGCGGTGAGGGGGAACTATGGCTACACCTTC.

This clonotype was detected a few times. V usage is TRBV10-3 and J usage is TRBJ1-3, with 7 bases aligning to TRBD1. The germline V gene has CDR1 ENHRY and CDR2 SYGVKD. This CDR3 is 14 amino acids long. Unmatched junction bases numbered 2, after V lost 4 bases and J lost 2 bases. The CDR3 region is CAISAGGTGNTIYF. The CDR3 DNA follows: TGTGCCATCAGTGCAGGGGGTACTGGAAACACCATATATTTT.

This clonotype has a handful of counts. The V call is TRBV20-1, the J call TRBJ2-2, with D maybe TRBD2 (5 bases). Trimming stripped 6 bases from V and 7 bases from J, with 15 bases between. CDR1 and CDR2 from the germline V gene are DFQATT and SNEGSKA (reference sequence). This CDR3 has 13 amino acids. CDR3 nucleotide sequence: TGCAGTGCGAGGGAAAACAACCTCGGGGAGCTGTTTTTT. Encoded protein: CSARENNLGELFF.

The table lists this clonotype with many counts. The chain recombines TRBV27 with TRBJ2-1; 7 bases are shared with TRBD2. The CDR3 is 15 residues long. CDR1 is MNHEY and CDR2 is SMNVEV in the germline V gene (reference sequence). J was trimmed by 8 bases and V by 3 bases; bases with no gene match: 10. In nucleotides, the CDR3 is TGTGCCAGCAGTTTGGGAAGCGGGACTCGGGATGAGCAGTTCTTC. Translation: CASSLGSGTRDEQFF.

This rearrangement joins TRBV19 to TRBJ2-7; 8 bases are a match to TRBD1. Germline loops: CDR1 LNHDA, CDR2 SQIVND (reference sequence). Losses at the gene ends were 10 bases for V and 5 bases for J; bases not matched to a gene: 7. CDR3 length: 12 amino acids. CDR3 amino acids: CATSPDRDEQYF. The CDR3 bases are TGTGCCACTTCCCCGGACAGGGACGAGCAGTACTTC.

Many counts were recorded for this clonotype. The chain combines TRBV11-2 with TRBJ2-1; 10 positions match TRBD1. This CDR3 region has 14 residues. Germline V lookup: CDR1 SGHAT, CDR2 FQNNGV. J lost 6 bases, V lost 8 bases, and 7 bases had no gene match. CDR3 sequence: CASGGTGVVNEQFF. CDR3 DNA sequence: TGTGCCAGCGGCGGGACAGGGGTAGTCAATGAGCAGTTCTTC. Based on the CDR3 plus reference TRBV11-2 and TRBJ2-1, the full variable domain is EAGVAQSPRYKIIEKRQSVAFWCNPISGHATLYWYQQILGQGPKLLIQFQNNGVVDDSQLPKDRFSAERLKGVDSTLKIQPAKLEDSAVYLCASGGTGVVNEQFFGPGTRLTVL.

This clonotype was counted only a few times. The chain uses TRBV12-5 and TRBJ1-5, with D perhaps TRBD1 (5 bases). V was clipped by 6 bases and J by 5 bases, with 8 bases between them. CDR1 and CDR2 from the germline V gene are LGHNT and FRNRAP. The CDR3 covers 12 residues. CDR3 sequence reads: CASGRDDQPQHF. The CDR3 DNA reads TGTGCTAGTGGCCGGGACGATCAGCCCCAGCATTTT.